Included here is one T cell receptor beta chain sequence, with context. This entry is derived from a study of T-cell reconstitution after alpha-beta-depleted transplantation in children. Preparing the TCRbeta library involved the use of unique molecular identifiers. TCRdb ran MiXCR on the PCR reads and lists one entry per CDR3 protein. The table records around 200,000 distinct CDR3 sequences, roughly a tenth of them present only once. Trimming pared 5 bases from V and 8 bases from J, leaving 15 bases between. Germline CDR1 and CDR2: MNHEY and SMNVEV (reference sequence). The CDR3 is made up of 13 amino acids.

V is TRBV27 and J is TRBJ1-1, with D perhaps TRBD1 (5 bases). The source material was PBMCs from the stem cell graft donor, sampled from the stem cell graft. The sequence was collected from a human donor who donated a stem cell graft to a child with acute lymphoblastic leukemia. The CDR3 protein is CASSARGLEEAFF. The CDR3 bases are TGTGCCAGCAGTGCGAGGGGCCTCGAAGAAGCTTTCTTT.